Each of the 11 T cell receptor beta chains below was sequenced from the same sample in a study of T cells in Graves' hyperthyroidism and ophthalmopathy. Researchers took RNA transcripts and amplified the TCR beta CDR3 regions from them. When the TCR CDR3 underwent first-round RT-PCR, the HTBI primer set was used. TCRdb ran MiXCR on the multiplex PCR reads and lists one entry per CDR3 protein. This sample carries hundreds of thousands of distinct CDR3 sequences, 45% of them seen once, and the ten largest clones take 6.5% to 9%. The sequenced sample was peripheral blood or thyroid tissue (not recorded which). The receptors were gathered from an adult man with Graves' disease, either hyperthyroidism or ophthalmopathy (not recorded which).

This clonotype was seen many times. The chain joins TRBV29-1 to TRBJ2-7; the match to TRBD1 covers 8 bases. The CDR3 is 14 amino acids. Germline V CDR1 and CDR2: SQVTM, ANQGSEA. J lost 0 bases, V lost 6 bases, and 7 bases had no gene match. CDR3 sequence (DNA): TGCAGCGTCAAACGGACAGGGAGCTCCTACGAGCAGTACTTC. It specifies CSVKRTGSSYEQYF.

This clonotype showed up many times. V gene TRBV2 combines with J gene TRBJ2-5; TRBD1 matches at 10 bases. Per the germline V gene, CDR1 is SNHLY and CDR2 is FYNNEI. Germline trimming cut 6 bases from V and 5 bases from J; bases unmatched to any gene: 9. CDR3 length equals 15 residues. The CDR3 here is CASRAGQGVWETQYF. In DNA, the CDR3 is TGTGCCAGCAGAGCTGGACAGGGGGTTTGGGAGACCCAGTACTTC.

The rearrangement links TRBV25-1 to TRBJ1-6; D may be TRBD1 (5 bases). The CDR3 consists of 14 residues. V lost 10 bases and J lost 10, with 20 bases in between. The germline V gene has CDR1 MGHDK and CDR2 SYGVNS. The DNA of the CDR3 is TGTGCCACTTCTCCCCTAGACCAGGGATCACCCCTCCACTTT. Residues: CATSPLDQGSPLHF.

The chain links TRBV9 to TRBJ1-5; unclear D gene. The V gene lost 5 bases and the J gene lost 0 bases, with 18 bases spanning the gap. This CDR3 has 17 amino acids. CDR1 is SGDLS and CDR2 is YYNGEE in the germline V gene. The CDR3 is CASSAGDGVFSNQPQHF. DNA of the CDR3: TGTGCCAGCAGTGCGGGAGATGGAGTTTTTAGCAATCAGCCCCAGCATTTT.

The chain uses TRBV7-2 and TRBJ1-2, with a weak D call TRBD1 (6 bases). The CDR3 covers 17 residues. Trimming removed 6 bases from V and 2 bases from J, with 22 bases in between. The germline CDR1 and CDR2 sequences are SGHTA and FQGNSA. In nucleotides, the CDR3 is TGTGCCAGCAGTTCCCCGCAGGGGTCCCCGTTAAACTATGGCTACACCTTC. This codes for CASSSPQGSPLNYGYTF.

The J gene is TRBJ2-5, the V gene TRBV7-9, with 9 bases lining up with TRBD2. The junction had 3 bases not matched to a gene; V was cut back by 3 bases and J by 1 base. From germline, CDR1 is SEHNR and CDR2 FQNEAQ (reference sequence). This CDR3 region has 15 residues. The CDR3 spells CASSLGGRAQETQYF. The CDR3 DNA is TGTGCCAGCAGCTTGGGCGGGAGGGCCCAAGAGACCCAGTACTTC.

The rearrangement joins TRBV7-3 to TRBJ1-6; D is perhaps TRBD1 (6 bases). CDR1 and CDR2 (germline): SGHTA, FQGTGA. The CDR3 totals 15 residues. V was pared by 3 bases and J by 10 bases, with 16 bases between. CDR3 bases: TGTGCCAGCAGCTTGACACTACAGGGTAGATCACCCCTCCACTTT. Amino acids: CASSLTLQGRSPLHF.

This clonotype was counted a few times. The chain recombines TRBV19 with TRBJ1-2; D ambiguous. Germline values: CDR1 LNHDA, CDR2 SQIVND (reference sequence). Trimming removed 5 bases from V and 4 bases from J, with 8 bases in between. The length of the CDR3 is 12 residues. CDR3: CASSPHFYGYTF. CDR3 nucleotides: TGTGCCAGTAGTCCTCACTTCTATGGCTACACCTTC.

The CDR3 protein is CAKGTGDGYTF. The CDR3, as DNA: TGTGCCAAAGGGACAGGGGACGGCTACACCTTC. The chain recombines TRBV7-9 with TRBJ1-2; 10 positions agree with TRBD1. Germline V lookup: CDR1 SEHNR, CDR2 FQNEAQ (reference sequence). V lost 10 bases, J lost 8 bases, and 4 bases stayed unmatched. The CDR3 runs to 11 residues.

This clonotype was recorded many times. The chain has TRBV5-8 and TRBJ2-5; TRBD2 might be the D (5 bases). The CDR3 contains 13 residues. Trimming shortened V by 6 bases and J by 4 bases, and 13 bases separated the two germline ends. Looked up from germline, CDR1 is SGHTS and CDR2 is YDEGEE. CDR3 loop: CASILTEAETQYF. The DNA for the CDR3 is TGTGCCAGCATCCTGACGGAGGCAGAGACCCAGTACTTC.

This clonotype was detected once. The chain couples TRBV12-3 or TRBV12-4 to TRBJ1-5, with a weak D call TRBD1 (5 bases). V was pared by 6 bases and J by 7 bases, with 16 bases between. This CDR3 region has 14 residues. The DNA for the CDR3 is TGTGCCAGCAGCCGATCGGGGCGTAGACAGCCCCAGCATTTT. Amino acids: CASSRSGRRQPQHF.